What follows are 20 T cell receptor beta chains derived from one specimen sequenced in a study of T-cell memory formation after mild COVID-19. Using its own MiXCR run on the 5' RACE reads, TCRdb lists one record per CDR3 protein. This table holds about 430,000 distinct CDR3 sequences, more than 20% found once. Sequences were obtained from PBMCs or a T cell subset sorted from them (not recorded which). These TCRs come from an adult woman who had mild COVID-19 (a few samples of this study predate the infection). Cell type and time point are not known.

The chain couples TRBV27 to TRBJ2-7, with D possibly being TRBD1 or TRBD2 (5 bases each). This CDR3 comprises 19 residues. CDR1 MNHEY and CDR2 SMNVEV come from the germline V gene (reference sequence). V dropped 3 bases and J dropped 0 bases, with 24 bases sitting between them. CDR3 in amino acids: CASSLGRDEAGWISYEQYF. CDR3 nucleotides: TGTGCCAGCAGTTTGGGACGGGACGAAGCAGGGTGGATCTCCTACGAGCAGTACTTC.

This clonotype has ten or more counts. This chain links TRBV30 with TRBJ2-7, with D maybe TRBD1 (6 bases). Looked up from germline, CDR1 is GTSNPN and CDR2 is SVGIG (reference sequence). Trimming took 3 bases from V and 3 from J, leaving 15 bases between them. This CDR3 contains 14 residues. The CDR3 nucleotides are TGTGCCTGGAGCGCTCACGGGACACACTACGAGCAGTACTTC. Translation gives CAWSAHGTHYEQYF.

As DNA, the CDR3 is TGTGCCACCACAGGGGGAACAGGGAGCTCCTACGAGCAGTACTTC. Translating gives CATTGGTGSSYEQYF. V gene TRBV10-3 combines with J gene TRBJ2-7; TRBD1 agrees at 8 bases. The CDR3 is made up of 15 amino acids. Unmatched junction bases numbered 11, after V lost 10 bases and J lost 0 bases. Germline lookup yields CDR1 ENHRY and CDR2 SYGVKD.

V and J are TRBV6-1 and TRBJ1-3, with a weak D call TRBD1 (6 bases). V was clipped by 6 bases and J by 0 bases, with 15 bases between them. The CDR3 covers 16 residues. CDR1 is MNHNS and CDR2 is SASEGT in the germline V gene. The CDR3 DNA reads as TGTGCCAGCAGGTACAGGGACGTCAGCTCTGGAAACACCATATATTTT. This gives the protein CASRYRDVSSGNTIYF.

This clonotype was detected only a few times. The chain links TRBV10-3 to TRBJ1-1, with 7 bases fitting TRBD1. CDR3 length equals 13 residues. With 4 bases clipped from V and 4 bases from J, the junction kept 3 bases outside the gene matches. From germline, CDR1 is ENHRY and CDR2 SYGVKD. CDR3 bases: TGTGCCATCAGTGCGACAGGGCCCACTGAAGCTTTCTTT. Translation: CAISATGPTEAFF.

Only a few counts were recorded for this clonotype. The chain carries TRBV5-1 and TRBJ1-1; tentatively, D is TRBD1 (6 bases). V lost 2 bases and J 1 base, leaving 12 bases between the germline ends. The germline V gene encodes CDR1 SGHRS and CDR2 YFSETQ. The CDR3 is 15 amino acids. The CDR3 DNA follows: TGCGCCAGCAGCTTTAATGCAGGGGCGAACACTGAAGCTTTCTTT. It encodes CASSFNAGANTEAFF.

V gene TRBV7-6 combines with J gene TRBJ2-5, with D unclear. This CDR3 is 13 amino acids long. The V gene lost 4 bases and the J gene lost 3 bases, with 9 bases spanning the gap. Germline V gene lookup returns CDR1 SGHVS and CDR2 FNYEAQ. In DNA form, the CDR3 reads TGTGCCAGCAGCTCATCCATTGAAGAGACCCAGTACTTC. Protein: CASSSSIEETQYF.

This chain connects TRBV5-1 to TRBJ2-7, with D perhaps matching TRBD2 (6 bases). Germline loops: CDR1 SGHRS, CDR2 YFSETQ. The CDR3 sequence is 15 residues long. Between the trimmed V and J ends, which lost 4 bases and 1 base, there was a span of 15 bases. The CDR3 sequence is CASSPREASSYEQYF. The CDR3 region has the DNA TGCGCCAGCAGCCCGCGGGAAGCCAGTTCCTACGAGCAGTACTTC.

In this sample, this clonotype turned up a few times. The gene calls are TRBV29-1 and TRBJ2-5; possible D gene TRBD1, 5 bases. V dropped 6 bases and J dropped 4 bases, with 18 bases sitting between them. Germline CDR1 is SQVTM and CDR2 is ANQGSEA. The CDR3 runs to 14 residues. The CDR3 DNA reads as TGCAGCGTCGGCCATCCAGGGTGGGGAGAGACCCAGTACTTC. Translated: CSVGHPGWGETQYF.

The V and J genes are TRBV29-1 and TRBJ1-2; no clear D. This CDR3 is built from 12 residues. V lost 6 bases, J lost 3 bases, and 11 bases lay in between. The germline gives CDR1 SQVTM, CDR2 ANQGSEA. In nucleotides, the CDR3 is TGCAGCGTCCTAAGCGAGGACTATGGCTACACCTTC. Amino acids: CSVLSEDYGYTF.

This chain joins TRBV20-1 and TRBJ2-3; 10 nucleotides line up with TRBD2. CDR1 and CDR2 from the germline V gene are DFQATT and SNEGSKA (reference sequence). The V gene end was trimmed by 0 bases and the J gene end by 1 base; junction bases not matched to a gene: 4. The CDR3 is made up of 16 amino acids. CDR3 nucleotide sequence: TGCAGTGCTAGAGATCCCAGCGGGAGGGGCACAGATACGCAGTATTTT. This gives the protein CSARDPSGRGTDTQYF.

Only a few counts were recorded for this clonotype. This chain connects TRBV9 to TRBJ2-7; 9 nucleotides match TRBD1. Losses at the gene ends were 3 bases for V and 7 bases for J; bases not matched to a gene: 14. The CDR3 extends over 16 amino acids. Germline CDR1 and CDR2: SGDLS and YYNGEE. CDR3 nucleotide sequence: TGTGCCAGCAGCGCTGGACCGGGACAGGGCGTGTGGGAGCAGTACTTC. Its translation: CASSAGPGQGVWEQYF.

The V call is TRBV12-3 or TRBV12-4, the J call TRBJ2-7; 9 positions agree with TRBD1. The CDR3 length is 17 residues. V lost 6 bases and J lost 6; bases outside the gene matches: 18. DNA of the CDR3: TGTGCCAGCAGGGCAAGAGATCGCGGACAGGGGTTCGGCGAGCAGTACTTC. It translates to CASRARDRGQGFGEQYF.

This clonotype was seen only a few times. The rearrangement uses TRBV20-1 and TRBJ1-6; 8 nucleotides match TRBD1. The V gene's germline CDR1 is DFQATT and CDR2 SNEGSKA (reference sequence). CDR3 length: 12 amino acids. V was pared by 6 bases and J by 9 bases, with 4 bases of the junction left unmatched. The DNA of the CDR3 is TGCAGTGCAAGGACAGGGAGTTCACCCCTCCACTTT. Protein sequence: CSARTGSSPLHF.

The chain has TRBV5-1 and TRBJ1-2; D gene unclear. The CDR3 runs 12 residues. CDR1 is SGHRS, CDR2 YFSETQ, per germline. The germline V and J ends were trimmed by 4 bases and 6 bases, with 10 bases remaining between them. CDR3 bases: TGCGCCAGCAGCAAGGATAAGGATGGCTACACCTTC. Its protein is CASSKDKDGYTF.

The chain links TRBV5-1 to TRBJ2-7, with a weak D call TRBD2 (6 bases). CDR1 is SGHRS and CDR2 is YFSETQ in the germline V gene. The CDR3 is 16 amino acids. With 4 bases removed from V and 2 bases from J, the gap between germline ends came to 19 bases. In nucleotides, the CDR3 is TGCGCCAGCAGCCCAGGGAGCAGGAGGGTGACCTACGAGCAGTACTTC. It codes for CASSPGSRRVTYEQYF. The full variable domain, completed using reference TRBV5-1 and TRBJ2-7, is KAGVTQTPRYLIKTRGQQVTLSCSPISGHRSVSWYQQTPGQGLQFLFEYFSETQRNKGNFPGRFSGRQFSNSRSEMNVSTLELGDSALYLCASSPGSRRVTYEQYFGPGTRLTVT.

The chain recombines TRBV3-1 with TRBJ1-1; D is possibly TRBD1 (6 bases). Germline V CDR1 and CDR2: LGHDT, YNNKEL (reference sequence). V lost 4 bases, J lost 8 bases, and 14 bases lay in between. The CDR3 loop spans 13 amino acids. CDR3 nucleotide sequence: TGTGCCAGCAGCCCTTGGGGGGCAGCGGAAGCTTTCTTT. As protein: CASSPWGAAEAFF.

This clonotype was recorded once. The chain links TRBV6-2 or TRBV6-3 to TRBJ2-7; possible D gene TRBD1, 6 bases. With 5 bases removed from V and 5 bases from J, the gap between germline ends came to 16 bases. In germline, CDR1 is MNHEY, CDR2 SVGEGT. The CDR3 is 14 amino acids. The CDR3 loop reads CASSDYREQDEQYF. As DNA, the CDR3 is TGTGCCAGCAGTGACTACAGGGAGCAGGACGAGCAGTACTTC.

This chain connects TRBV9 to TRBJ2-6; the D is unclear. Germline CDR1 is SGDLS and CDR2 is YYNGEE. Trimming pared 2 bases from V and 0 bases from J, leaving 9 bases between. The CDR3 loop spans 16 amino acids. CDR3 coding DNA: TGTGCCAGCAGCGTTGGGCGGCTCTCTGGGGCCAACGTCCTGACTTTC. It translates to CASSVGRLSGANVLTF.

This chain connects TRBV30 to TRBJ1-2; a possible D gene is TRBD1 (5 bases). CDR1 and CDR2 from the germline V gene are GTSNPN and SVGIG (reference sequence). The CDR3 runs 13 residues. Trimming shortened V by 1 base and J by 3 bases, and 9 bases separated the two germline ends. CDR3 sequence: CAWSGSGYYGYTF. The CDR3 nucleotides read TGTGCCTGGAGTGGGTCAGGGTACTATGGCTACACCTTC. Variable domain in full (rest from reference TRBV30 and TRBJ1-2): SQTIHQWPATLVQPVGSPLSLECTVEGTSNPNLYWYRQAAGRGLQLLFYSVGIGQISSEVPQNLSASRPQDRQFILSSKKLLLSDSGFYLCAWSGSGYYGYTFGSGTRLTVV.